These 5 T cell receptor beta chains were sequenced from one sample in a study of regulatory T cells in long-lasting Graves disease. Arm-PCR of CDR3 regions and iRepertoire HTBI primers were used to build TCR beta libraries. One entry per CDR3 protein, called by TCRdb with MiXCR from the multiplex PCR reads. Among roughly 560,000 distinct CDR3 sequences listed, about 16% were seen once. Documented time point: newly diagnosed GD, antithyroid drugs for less than 3 months. PBMC RNA was the source of the TCR library. The sample was also reused in another study, on T cells in Graves' hyperthyroidism and ophthalmopathy.

This specimen was peripheral blood mononuclear cells (PBMCs), taken at new diagnosis, from a patient treated with antithyroid drugs. Receptors originate from a woman aged 35-65 years with Graves disease.

This clonotype showed up just a few times. J is TRBJ2-5 and V is TRBV30, with TRBD2 identical over 10 bases. Germline V lookup: CDR1 GTSNPN, CDR2 SVGIG (reference sequence). This CDR3 contains 17 residues. Trimming took 1 base from V and 5 from J; bases not matched to a gene: 13. For the CDR3, the DNA is TGTGCCTGGAGTGCTGCTCTAGCGGGGGACCCGGCGGAGACCCAGTACTTC. This encodes CAWSAALAGDPAETQYF.

This clonotype was seen repeatedly, ten times or more. V gene TRBV3-1 combines with J gene TRBJ1-5, with D hard to call. V was cut by 1 base and J by 9 bases, with 10 bases left in between. From germline, CDR1 is LGHDT and CDR2 YNNKEL (reference sequence). CDR3 length: 13 residues. CDR3 nucleotides: TGTGCCAGCAGCCAAGGAACTCTGGGGCCCCAGCATTTT. It specifies CASSQGTLGPQHF.

Ten or more counts support this clonotype. This chain links TRBV11-2 with TRBJ1-4; perhaps TRBD1 as D (6 bases). V lost 5 bases, J lost 7 bases, and 14 bases lay in between. This CDR3 has 14 residues. Germline loops: CDR1 SGHAT, CDR2 FQNNGV. The CDR3 nucleotides read TGTGCCAGCAGCCGCACAGGGCAGAGTGAAAAACTGTTTTTT. The encoded protein is CASSRTGQSEKLFF.

This clonotype was detected ten times or more. The genes are TRBV30 and TRBJ2-5, with TRBD2 identical over 9 bases. Germline assignment: CDR1 GTSNPN and CDR2 SVGIG (reference sequence). The CDR3 consists of 16 residues. Trimming at V came to 0 bases and at J to 0 bases, leaving 5 bases not matched to a gene. The CDR3, as DNA: TGTGCCTGGAGTGTACTGCGGGGGGGGTACCAAGAGACCCAGTACTTC. Translated, it gives CAWSVLRGGYQETQYF.

This clonotype was seen more than once but under ten times. This chain uses TRBV6-1 with TRBJ2-1, with D maybe TRBD2 (5 bases). The CDR3 consists of 14 residues. Trimming cost V 6 bases and J 9 bases, with 18 bases left between them. CDR1 and CDR2 from the germline V gene are MNHNS and SASEGT. The CDR3 coding sequence is TGTGCCAGCAGCCCACCACTAGATGCGAGTGAGCAGTTCTTC. This translates into CASSPPLDASEQFF.